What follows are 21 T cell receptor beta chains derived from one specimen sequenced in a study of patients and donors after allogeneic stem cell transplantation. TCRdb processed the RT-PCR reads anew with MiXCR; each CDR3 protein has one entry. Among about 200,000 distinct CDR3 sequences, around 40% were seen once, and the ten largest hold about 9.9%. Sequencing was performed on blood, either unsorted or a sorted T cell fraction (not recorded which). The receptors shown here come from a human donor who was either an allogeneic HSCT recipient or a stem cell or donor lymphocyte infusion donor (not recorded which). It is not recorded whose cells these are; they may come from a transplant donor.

The CDR3: CASRRAPKGIDGYTF. The CDR3 bases are TGTGCCAGTAGGCGAGCTCCCAAGGGGATCGATGGCTACACCTTC. The chain employs TRBV19 and TRBJ1-2, with D perhaps matching TRBD1 (5 bases). This CDR3 region has 15 residues. V was clipped by 6 bases and J by 6 bases, with 20 bases between them. Germline-derived CDR1 and CDR2 are LNHDA and SQIVND (reference sequence).

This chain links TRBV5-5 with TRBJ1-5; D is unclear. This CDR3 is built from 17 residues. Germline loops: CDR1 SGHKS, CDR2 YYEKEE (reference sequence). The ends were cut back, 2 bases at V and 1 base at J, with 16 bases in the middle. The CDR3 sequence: CASSLFSNSVSNQPQHF. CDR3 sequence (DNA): TGTGCCAGCAGCTTATTCTCCAACTCGGTCAGCAATCAGCCCCAGCATTTT.

The CDR3 sequence: CASSSRTGRVLFF. The CDR3 DNA follows: TGTGCCAGCAGCAGCAGGACCGGGAGGGTGCTGTTTTTT. This chain uses TRBV7-2 with TRBJ2-2, with TRBD2 matching over 8 bases. V was clipped by 5 bases and J by 13 bases; unmatched bases: 9. Germline CDR1 is SGHTA and CDR2 is FQGNSA. This CDR3 comprises 13 residues. Variable domain in full (rest from reference TRBV7-2 and TRBJ2-2): GAGVSQSPSNKVTEKGKDVELRCDPISGHTALYWYRQSLGQGLEFLIYFQGNSAPDKSGLPSDRFSAERTGGSVSTLTIQRTQQEDSAVYLCASSSRTGRVLFFGEGSRLTVL.

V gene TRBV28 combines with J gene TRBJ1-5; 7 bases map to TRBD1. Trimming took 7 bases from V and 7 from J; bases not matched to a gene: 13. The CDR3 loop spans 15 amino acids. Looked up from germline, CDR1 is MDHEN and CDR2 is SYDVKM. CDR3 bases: TGTGCCAGCACCTTGGCGCGACAGGGACAACAGCCCCAGCATTTT. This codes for CASTLARQGQQPQHF.

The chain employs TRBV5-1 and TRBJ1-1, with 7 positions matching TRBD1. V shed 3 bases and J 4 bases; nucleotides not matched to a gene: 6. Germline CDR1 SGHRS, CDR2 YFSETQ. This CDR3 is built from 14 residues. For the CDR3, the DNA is TGCGCCAGCAGCTGGAGACAGGGTGGCACTGAAGCTTTCTTT. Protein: CASSWRQGGTEAFF.

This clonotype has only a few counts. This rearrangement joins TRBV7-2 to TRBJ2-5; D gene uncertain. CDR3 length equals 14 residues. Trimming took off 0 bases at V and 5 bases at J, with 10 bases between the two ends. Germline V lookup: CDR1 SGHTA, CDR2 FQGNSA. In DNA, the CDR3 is TGTGCCAGCAGCTTAGCGCCGAGAGGCGAGACCCAGTACTTC. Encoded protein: CASSLAPRGETQYF. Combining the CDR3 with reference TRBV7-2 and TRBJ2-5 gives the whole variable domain GAGVSQSPSNKVTEKGKDVELRCDPISGHTALYWYRQSLGQGLEFLIYFQGNSAPDKSGLPSDRFSAERTGGSVSTLTIQRTQQEDSAVYLCASSLAPRGETQYFGPGTRLLVL.

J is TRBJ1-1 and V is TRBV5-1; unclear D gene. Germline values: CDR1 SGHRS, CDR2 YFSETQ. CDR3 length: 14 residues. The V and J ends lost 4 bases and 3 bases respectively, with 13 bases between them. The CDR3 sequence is CASSRTVRDTEAFF. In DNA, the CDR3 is TGCGCCAGCAGCCGGACGGTGCGGGACACTGAAGCTTTCTTT.

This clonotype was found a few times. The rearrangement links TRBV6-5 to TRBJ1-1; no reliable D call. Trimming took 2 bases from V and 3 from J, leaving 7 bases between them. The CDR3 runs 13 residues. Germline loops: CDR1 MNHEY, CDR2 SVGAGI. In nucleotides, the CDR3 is TGTGCCAGCAGTTACGGTTTAGACACTGAAGCTTTCTTT. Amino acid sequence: CASSYGLDTEAFF.

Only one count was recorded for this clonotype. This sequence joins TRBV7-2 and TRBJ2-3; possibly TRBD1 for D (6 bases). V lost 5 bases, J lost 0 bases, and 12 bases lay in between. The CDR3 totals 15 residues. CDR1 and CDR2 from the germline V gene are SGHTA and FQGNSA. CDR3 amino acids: CASSPQGYSTDTQYF. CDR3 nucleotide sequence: TGTGCCAGCAGCCCCCAGGGGTATAGCACAGATACGCAGTATTTT.

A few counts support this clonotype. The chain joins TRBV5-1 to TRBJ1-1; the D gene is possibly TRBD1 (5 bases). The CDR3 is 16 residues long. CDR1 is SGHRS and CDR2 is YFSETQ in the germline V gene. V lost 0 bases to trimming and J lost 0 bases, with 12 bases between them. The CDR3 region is CASSLDAGGVNTEAFF. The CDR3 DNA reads TGCGCCAGCAGCTTGGACGCCGGAGGGGTGAACACTGAAGCTTTCTTT. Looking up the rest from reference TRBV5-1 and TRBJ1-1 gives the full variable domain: KAGVTQTPRYLIKTRGQQVTLSCSPISGHRSVSWYQQTPGQGLQFLFEYFSETQRNKGNFPGRFSGRQFSNSRSEMNVSTLELGDSALYLCASSLDAGGVNTEAFFGQGTRLTVV.

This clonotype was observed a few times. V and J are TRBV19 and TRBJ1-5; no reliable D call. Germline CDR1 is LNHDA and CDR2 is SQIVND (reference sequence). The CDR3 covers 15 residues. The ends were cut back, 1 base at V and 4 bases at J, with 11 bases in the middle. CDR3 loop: CASSIGRALNQPQHF. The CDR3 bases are TGTGCCAGTAGTATAGGGAGGGCCCTGAATCAGCCCCAGCATTTT.

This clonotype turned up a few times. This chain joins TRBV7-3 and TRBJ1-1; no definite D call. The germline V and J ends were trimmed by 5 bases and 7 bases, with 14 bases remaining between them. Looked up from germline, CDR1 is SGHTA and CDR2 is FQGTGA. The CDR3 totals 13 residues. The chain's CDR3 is CASSAGGNGEAFF. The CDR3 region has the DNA TGTGCCAGCAGCGCCGGAGGCAACGGTGAAGCTTTCTTT.

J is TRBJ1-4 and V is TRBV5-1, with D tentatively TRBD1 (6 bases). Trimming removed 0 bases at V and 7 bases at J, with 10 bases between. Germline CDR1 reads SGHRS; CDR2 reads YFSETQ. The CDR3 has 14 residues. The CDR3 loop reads CASSLEGGGEKLFF. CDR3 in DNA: TGCGCCAGCAGCTTGGAAGGGGGAGGTGAAAAACTGTTTTTT.

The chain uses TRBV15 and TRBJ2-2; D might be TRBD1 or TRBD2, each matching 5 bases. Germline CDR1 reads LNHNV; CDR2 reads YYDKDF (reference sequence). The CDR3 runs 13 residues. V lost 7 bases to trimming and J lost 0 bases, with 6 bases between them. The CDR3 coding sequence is TGTGCCACCAAGGGACCGAACACCGGGGAGCTGTTTTTT. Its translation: CATKGPNTGELFF.

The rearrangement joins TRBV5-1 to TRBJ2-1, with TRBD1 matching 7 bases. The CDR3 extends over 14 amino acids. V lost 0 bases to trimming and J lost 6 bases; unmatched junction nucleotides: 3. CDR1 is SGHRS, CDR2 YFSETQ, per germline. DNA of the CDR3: TGCGCCAGCAGCTTGGTTTCAGGGGGCAATGAGCAGTTCTTC. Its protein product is CASSLVSGGNEQFF.

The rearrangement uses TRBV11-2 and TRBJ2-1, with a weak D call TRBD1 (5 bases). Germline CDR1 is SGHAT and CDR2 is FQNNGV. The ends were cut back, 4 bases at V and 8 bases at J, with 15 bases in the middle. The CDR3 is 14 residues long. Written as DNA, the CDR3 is TGTGCCAGCAGCTCGGCAGGGTACGTCGATGAGCAGTTCTTC. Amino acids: CASSSAGYVDEQFF.

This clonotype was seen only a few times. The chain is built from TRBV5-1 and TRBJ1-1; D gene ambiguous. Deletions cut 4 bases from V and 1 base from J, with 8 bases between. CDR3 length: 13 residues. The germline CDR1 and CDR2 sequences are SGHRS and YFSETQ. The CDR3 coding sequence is TGCGCCAGCAGCCCCTATCAGAACACTGAAGCTTTCTTT. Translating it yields CASSPYQNTEAFF.

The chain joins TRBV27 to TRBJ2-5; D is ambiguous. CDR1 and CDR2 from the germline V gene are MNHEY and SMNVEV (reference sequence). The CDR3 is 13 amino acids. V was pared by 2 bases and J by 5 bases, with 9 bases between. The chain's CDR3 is CASSLAVRETQYF. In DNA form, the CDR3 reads TGTGCCAGCAGTTTAGCGGTCCGGGAGACCCAGTACTTC.

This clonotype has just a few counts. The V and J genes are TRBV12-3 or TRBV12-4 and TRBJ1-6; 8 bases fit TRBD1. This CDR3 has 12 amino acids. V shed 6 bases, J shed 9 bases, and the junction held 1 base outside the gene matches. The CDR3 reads CASRGTGSPLHF. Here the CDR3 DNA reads TGTGCCAGCAGGGGGACAGGTTCACCCCTCCACTTT.

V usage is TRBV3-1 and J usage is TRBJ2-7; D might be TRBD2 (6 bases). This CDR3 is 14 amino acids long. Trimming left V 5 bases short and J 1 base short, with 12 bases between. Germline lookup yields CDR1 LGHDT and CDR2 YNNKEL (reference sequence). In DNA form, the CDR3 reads TGTGCCAGCAGCGACGGGACTCTTTCCTACGAGCAGTACTTC. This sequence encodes CASSDGTLSYEQYF.

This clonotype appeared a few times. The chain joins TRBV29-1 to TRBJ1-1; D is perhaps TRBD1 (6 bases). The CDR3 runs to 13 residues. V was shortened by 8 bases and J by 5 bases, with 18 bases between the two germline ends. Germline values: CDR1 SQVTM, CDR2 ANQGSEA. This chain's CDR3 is CSFRGHGMTEAFF. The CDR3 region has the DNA TGCAGCTTCCGGGGGCACGGGATGACTGAAGCTTTCTTT.